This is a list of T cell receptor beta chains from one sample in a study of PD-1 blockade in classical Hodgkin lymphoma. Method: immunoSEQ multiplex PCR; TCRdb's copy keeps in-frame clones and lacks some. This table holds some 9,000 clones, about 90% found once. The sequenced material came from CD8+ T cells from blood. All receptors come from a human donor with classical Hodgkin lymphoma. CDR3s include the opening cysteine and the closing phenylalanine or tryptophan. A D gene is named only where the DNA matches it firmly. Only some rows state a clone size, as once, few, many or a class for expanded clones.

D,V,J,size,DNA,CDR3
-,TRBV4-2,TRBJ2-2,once,TGTGCCAGCAGCGCATATAGGTTTTCCGGGGAGCTGTTTTTT,CASSAYRFSGELFF
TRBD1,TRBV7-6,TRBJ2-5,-,TGTGCCAGCAGCCGGACAGGGCTTGGGGAGACCCAGTACTTC,CASSRTGLGETQYF
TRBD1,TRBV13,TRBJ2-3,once,TGTGCCAGCAGCGCGACAGGGGTGAAAGATACGCAGTATTTT,CASSATGVKDTQYF
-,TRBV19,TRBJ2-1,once,TGTGCCAGTAGTATAGGCGACCCAGCCCACAATGAGCAGTTCTTC,CASSIGDPAHNEQFF
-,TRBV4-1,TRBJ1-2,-,TGCGCCAGCAGGCAGCCCAGAGGCGCAGAAAACTATGGCTACACCTTC,CASRQPRGAENYGYTF
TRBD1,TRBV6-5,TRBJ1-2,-,TGTGCCAGCAGTTACGAGGTGGACAGGGGCCAAGGGGGCTACACCTTC,CASSYEVDRGQGGYTF
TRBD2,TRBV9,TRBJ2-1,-,TGTGCCAGCAGCGCCCCCTTGGAGCGGGGGGCGTATTACAATGAGCAGTTCTTC,CASSAPLERGAYYNEQFF
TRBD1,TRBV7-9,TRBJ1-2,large,TGTGCCAGCAGCTCGGACAGGAAGGACTATGGCTACACCTTC,CASSSDRKDYGYTF
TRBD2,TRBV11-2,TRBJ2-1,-,TGTGCCAGCAGCACGGGACTAGTGGGTAATGAGCAGTTCTTC,CASSTGLVGNEQFF
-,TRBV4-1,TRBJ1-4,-,TGCGCCAGCAGCCTCAGGGCCTGGGATGAAAAACTGTTTTTT,CASSLRAWDEKLFF
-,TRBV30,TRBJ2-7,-,TGTGCCTGGAGTGCCGGGGGCTCCTACGAGCAGTACTTC,CAWSAGGSYEQYF
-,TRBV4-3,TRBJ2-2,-,TGCGCCAGCAGCCAAGGTAGAGACACGAACACCGGGGAGCTGTTTTTT,CASSQGRDTNTGELFF
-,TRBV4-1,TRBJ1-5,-,TGCGCCAGCAGCCAAGAACAGGCGGGAAATCAGCCCCAGCATTTT,CASSQEQAGNQPQHF
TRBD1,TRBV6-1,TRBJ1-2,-,TGTGCCAGCACCCTGGACAGGGGGGGTGGCTACACCTTC,CASTLDRGGGYTF
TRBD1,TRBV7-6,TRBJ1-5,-,TGTGCCAGCAGCTCCGGACAGGGCCTCATTCAGCCCCAGCATTTT,CASSSGQGLIQPQHF
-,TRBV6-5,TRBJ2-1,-,TGTGCCAGCAGTTACGGGCCCCCTGACAATGAGCAGTTCTTC,CASSYGPPDNEQFF
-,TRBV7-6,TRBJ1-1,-,TGTGCCAGCAGCTTAGAGGTCGGGGCCAGGGAAGGGGGAACTGAAGCTTTCTTT,CASSLEVGAREGGTEAFF
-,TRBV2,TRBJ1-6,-,TGTGCCAGCAGTGAAGACAGCTCAGTTAATTCACCCCTCCACTTT,CASSEDSSVNSPLHF
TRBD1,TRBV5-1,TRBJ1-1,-,TGCGCCAGCAGTCCCGGGACAGGGAACACTGAAGCTTTCTTT,CASSPGTGNTEAFF
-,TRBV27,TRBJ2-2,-,TGTGCCAGCAGTTTGGGGGGTACCGGGGAGCTGTTTTTT,CASSLGGTGELFF
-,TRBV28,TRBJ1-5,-,TGTGCCAGCACACAGCACATCTCGCCTTATAGCAATCAGCCCCAGCATTTT,CASTQHISPYSNQPQHF
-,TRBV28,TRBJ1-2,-,TGTGCCAGCAGTTTTAGGGGACCGAGCGGCTACACCTTC,CASSFRGPSGYTF
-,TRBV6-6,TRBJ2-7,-,TGTGCCAGCAGTTACTCCGAGGATGGGGGCTACGAGCAGTACTTC,CASSYSEDGGYEQYF
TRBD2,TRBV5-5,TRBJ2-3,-,TGTGCCAGCAGCTTGGGGCTAGCGGGGGTCTCAGATACGCAGTATTTT,CASSLGLAGVSDTQYF
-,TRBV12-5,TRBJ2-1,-,TGTGCTAGTGGTTTGCCCAATTCAGGTGGCGCCTACAATGAGCAGTTCTTC,CASGLPNSGGAYNEQFF
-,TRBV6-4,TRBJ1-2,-,TGTGCCAGCAGTGACTCAGGGACCTATGGCTACACCTTC,CASSDSGTYGYTF
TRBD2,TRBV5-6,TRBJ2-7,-,TGTGCCAGCAGCCCTTGGGCGGGGGACTCCCCCTACGAGCAGTACTTC,CASSPWAGDSPYEQYF
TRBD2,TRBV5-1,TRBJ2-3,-,TGCGCCAGCAGCTCAGCGGGGGCTAGCACAGATACGCAGTATTTT,CASSSAGASTDTQYF
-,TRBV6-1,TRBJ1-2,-,TGTGCCAGCAGTGAAGCAGGGGGGTTCTATGGCTACACCTTC,CASSEAGGFYGYTF
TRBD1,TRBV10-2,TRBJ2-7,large,TGCGCCAGCAGTTGGCAGGGGGTTTTCGAGCAGTACTTC,CASSWQGVFEQYF
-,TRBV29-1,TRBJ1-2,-,TGCAGCTCCGCTTTGGGCATAGGGGGCTACACCTTC,CSSALGIGGYTF
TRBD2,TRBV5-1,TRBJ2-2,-,TGCGCCAGCAGCTTGGAGCTAGCGGCTGCTGTCACCGGGGAGCTGTTTTTT,CASSLELAAAVTGELFF
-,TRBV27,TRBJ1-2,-,TGTGCCAGCAGTGCCTCCGGGACATTCTATGGCTACACCTTC,CASSASGTFYGYTF
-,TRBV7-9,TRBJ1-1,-,TGTGCCAGCAGCTTCGGCGGGGAAGCTTTCTTT,CASSFGGEAFF
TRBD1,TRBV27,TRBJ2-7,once,TGTGCCAGCAGTTCCCTGGACAGGGCGTACGAGCAGTACTTC,CASSSLDRAYEQYF
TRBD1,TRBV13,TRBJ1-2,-,TGTGCCAGCAGCTTAGGGACAGGGATTGGCTACACCTTC,CASSLGTGIGYTF